This is a list of T cell receptor beta chains from one sample in a study of T cell repertoires in cytomegalovirus infection. One entry per CDR3 protein, called by TCRdb with MiXCR from the reads. The sample holds around 550,000 distinct CDR3 sequences, roughly 29% seen once. Sequencing used PBMCs. These receptor sequences come from a human donor in good health (CMV status not recorded). Some clones in this sample may be carry-over from other donors' samples. Both conserved end residues are part of each CDR3. D genes are given only for firm matches. Some rows mark clone size as missing; the rest say once, few, many or name a class of expanded clone.

size,D,V,J,CDR3,DNA
-,TRBD2,TRBV20-1,TRBJ2-1,CSARDRTSGSRYNEQFF,TGCAGTGCTAGAGATCGGACTAGCGGGAGCCGCTACAATGAGCAGTTCTTC
few,-,TRBV2,TRBJ1-5,CARGQRPMEPQHF,TGTGCCAGAGGACAGCGCCCGATGGAGCCCCAGCATTTT
-,-,TRBV4-1,TRBJ1-4,CASSQDEAEGEKLFF,TGCGCCAGCAGCCAAGACGAGGCGGAGGGTGAAAAACTGTTTTTT
few,TRBD1,TRBV10-3,TRBJ1-1,CAVSGGVDTEAFF,TGTGCCGTTTCAGGGGGCGTCGACACTGAAGCTTTCTTT
-,-,TRBV7-2,TRBJ1-5,CASSFGGAQSNQPQHF,TGTGCCAGCAGCTTTGGGGGGGCCCAAAGCAATCAGCCCCAGCATTTT
-,-,TRBV11-2,TRBJ1-1,CASSILRGQHHEAFF,TGTGCCAGCAGCATACTACGGGGCCAGCATCATGAAGCTTTCTTT
-,TRBD2,TRBV14,TRBJ2-1,CASSQVPHGTSGSGEQFF,TGTGCCAGCAGCCAAGTACCCCACGGGACTAGCGGGAGTGGTGAGCAGTTCTTC
-,-,TRBV20-1,TRBJ1-1,CSAMQVGRTEAFF,TGCAGTGCTATGCAGGTCGGGAGGACTGAAGCTTTCTTT
-,-,TRBV28,TRBJ1-2,CASSLWRDTQGGYTF,TGTGCCAGCAGTTTATGGCGGGACACCCAAGGCGGCTACACCTTC
many,TRBD2,TRBV7-2,TRBJ2-1,CASSPQPGTSGRAWGIGEQFF,TGTGCCAGCAGCCCCCAACCCGGGACTAGCGGGAGGGCCTGGGGCATAGGTGAGCAGTTCTTC
-,-,TRBV30,TRBJ2-3,CAWSRKGLVGDTQYF,TGTGCCTGGAGCCGAAAGGGACTCGTCGGAGATACGCAGTATTTT
-,-,TRBV12-5,TRBJ2-2,CASALDFSTGELFF,TGTGCTAGTGCCCTGGACTTCTCCACCGGGGAGCTGTTTTTT
-,-,TRBV29-1,TRBJ1-5,CSVEERTYNQPQHF,TGCAGCGTTGAAGAGAGAACGTACAATCAGCCCCAGCATTTT
few,TRBD1,TRBV12-3/TRBV12-4,TRBJ1-1,CASRSTQGGMNTEAFF,TGTGCCAGCAGGTCGACACAGGGGGGGATGAACACTGAAGCTTTCTTT
-,TRBD1,TRBV4-3,TRBJ2-3,CASSRTGQDEISDTQYF,TGCGCCAGCAGCCGCACGGGACAGGATGAGATTTCGGATACGCAGTATTTT
-,TRBD1,TRBV28,TRBJ2-3,CASTAGGPRTDTQYF,TGTGCCAGCACGGCAGGGGGTCCCCGCACAGATACGCAGTATTTT
-,-,TRBV12-3/TRBV12-4,TRBJ2-1,CASRHYNEQFF,TGTGCCAGCAGGCACTACAATGAGCAGTTCTTC
once,-,TRBV11-3,TRBJ1-4,CASSRGQHNEKLFF,TGTGCCAGCAGCCGCGGACAGCATAATGAAAAACTGTTTTTT
few,TRBD1,TRBV6-1,TRBJ2-7,CASKTRDRSYEQYF,TGTGCCAGCAAGACCCGGGACAGATCTTACGAGCAGTACTTC
few,-,TRBV19,TRBJ1-5,CASSMGRAEPQHF,TGTGCCAGTAGTATGGGGAGGGCAGAACCCCAGCATTTT
-,TRBD2,TRBV13,TRBJ2-7,CASSPWTSPYEQYF,TGTGCCAGCAGCCCCTGGACTAGTCCCTACGAGCAGTACTTC
few,TRBD2,TRBV6-2/TRBV6-3,TRBJ2-1,CASSYELAGGPTNEQFF,TGTGCCAGCAGTTACGAACTAGCGGGAGGGCCGACCAATGAGCAGTTCTTC
few,-,TRBV29-1,TRBJ1-2,CSVDHNSNYGYTF,TGCAGCGTTGACCATAACTCTAACTATGGCTACACCTTC
-,-,TRBV18,TRBJ2-4,CASSKEGGNIQYF,TGTGCCAGCTCAAAAGAAGGAGGAAACATTCAGTACTTC
-,-,TRBV20-1,TRBJ2-1,CSARSPELVSYNEQFF,TGCAGTGCTAGATCCCCGGAACTTGTCTCCTACAATGAGCAGTTCTTC
many,TRBD2,TRBV2,TRBJ2-1,CASSEGLAGYNEQFF,TGTGCCAGCAGTGAGGGACTAGCGGGCTACAATGAGCAGTTCTTC
few,TRBD2,TRBV5-6,TRBJ2-1,CASSLLLAGIYNEQFF,TGTGCCAGCAGCTTGCTCCTAGCGGGGATCTACAATGAGCAGTTCTTC
-,TRBD1,TRBV19,TRBJ1-5,CASSIRTGANQPQHF,TGTGCCAGTAGTATACGGACAGGGGCGAATCAGCCCCAGCATTTT
few,TRBD2,TRBV7-8,TRBJ2-3,CASSLLGLAATDTQYF,TGTGCCAGCAGCTTACTTGGACTAGCCGCCACAGATACGCAGTATTTT
few,TRBD2,TRBV20-1,TRBJ2-3,CSASLLAGGDTQYF,TGCAGTGCTAGTTTGCTAGCGGGAGGAGATACGCAGTATTTT
-,TRBD2,TRBV27,TRBJ2-1,CASNGLAANNEQFF,TGTGCCAGCAATGGACTAGCCGCTAACAATGAGCAGTTCTTC
few,TRBD2,TRBV7-2,TRBJ2-7,CASSLRTSGIYEQYF,TGTGCCAGCAGCTTGAGGACTAGCGGAATCTACGAGCAGTACTTC
few,-,TRBV14,TRBJ1-6,CASSRQIYNSPLHF,TGTGCCAGCAGTCGACAAATCTATAATTCACCCCTCCACTTT
many,-,TRBV12-3/TRBV12-4,TRBJ1-1,CASRNRASNTEAFF,TGTGCCAGCAGGAACAGGGCATCGAACACTGAAGCTTTCTTT
-,-,TRBV6-2/TRBV6-3,TRBJ1-1,CASTPIPRNTEAFF,TGTGCCAGCACGCCCATCCCGAGGAACACTGAAGCTTTCTTT
once,-,TRBV20-1,TRBJ2-5,CSATPYPGGKTQYF,TGCAGTGCTACCCCCTACCCGGGCGGGAAGACCCAGTACTTC
-,TRBD2,TRBV28,TRBJ2-5,CASSLGPWGGTQETQYF,TGTGCCAGCAGTTTAGGTCCTTGGGGGGGGACCCAAGAGACCCAGTACTTC
-,TRBD1,TRBV3-1,TRBJ2-7,CASSLPGGEQYF,TGTGCCAGCAGCCTCCCAGGGGGCGAGCAGTACTTC
-,-,TRBV5-6,TRBJ1-2,CASSLDGAGYGYTF,TGTGCCAGCAGCTTGGACGGGGCGGGCTATGGCTACACCTTC
-,TRBD1,TRBV28,TRBJ1-2,CASSVRGGAHYGYTF,TGTGCCAGCAGCGTCAGGGGGGGCGCACACTATGGCTACACCTTC
many,-,TRBV7-2,TRBJ2-7,CASSPRGYEQYF,TGTGCCAGCAGCCCTCGTGGGTACGAGCAGTACTTC